This is a list of T cell receptor beta chains from one sample in a study of T cell changes during pregnancy in multiple sclerosis. Clones were read by immunoSEQ multiplex PCR, and TCRdb kept only the in-frame ones, dropping some. Seen here are 60,000 to 90,000 clones, about 88% observed once, and the top ten hold 1.5% to 2%. The material sequenced was peripheral blood, taken before pregnancy. These receptors all come from a female donor with multiple sclerosis, enrolled in a pregnancy study. The CDR3 runs from the conserved cysteine through the conserved F or W. A D gene is named only where the DNA matches it firmly. Size tells how often a clone was seen (once, few, many) or the class of an expanded clone, and some rows leave it out.

D gene: TRBD2
clone size: once
J gene: TRBJ2-3
V gene: TRBV9
CDR3 DNA: TGTGCCAGCAGCGTTAGCGGGAAGGTAGATACGCAGTATTTT
CDR3 protein: CASSVSGKVDTQYF

D gene: TRBD2
clone size: .
J gene: TRBJ2-3
V gene: TRBV5-6
CDR3 DNA: TGTGCCAGCAGCTTGGGGCGGGGGAACACAGATACGCAGTATTTT
CDR3 protein: CASSLGRGNTDTQYF

D gene: .
clone size: .
J gene: TRBJ2-1
V gene: TRBV9
CDR3 DNA: TGTGCCAGCAGCGTAGCGGTAAGCAATGAGCAGTTCTTC
CDR3 protein: CASSVAVSNEQFF

D gene: TRBD1
clone size: .
J gene: TRBJ1-4
V gene: TRBV9
CDR3 DNA: TGTGCCAGCAGCAACCGAGGGGGCGTTAATGAAAAACTGTTTTTT
CDR3 protein: CASSNRGGVNEKLFF

D gene: TRBD2
clone size: .
J gene: TRBJ2-5
V gene: TRBV5-1
CDR3 DNA: TGCGCCAGCAGCTTGGGCCTAGCGGGGGATAAGACCCAGTACTTC
CDR3 protein: CASSLGLAGDKTQYF

D gene: .
clone size: once
J gene: TRBJ1-6
V gene: TRBV4-3
CDR3 DNA: TGCGCCAGCAGCCAAGATCTGGGAGCAGGTTCACCCCTCCACTTT
CDR3 protein: CASSQDLGAGSPLHF

D gene: TRBD1
clone size: .
J gene: TRBJ2-2
V gene: TRBV19
CDR3 DNA: TGTGCCAGTAGTATCCCGGGACAGGGAGGCACCGGGGAGCTGTTTTTT
CDR3 protein: CASSIPGQGGTGELFF

D gene: .
clone size: .
J gene: TRBJ1-5
V gene: TRBV18
CDR3 DNA: TGTGCCAGCTCACCGTCTTTACTCCGGGACAAGCAGCATTTT
CDR3 protein: CASSPSLLRDKQHF

D gene: TRBD1
clone size: .
J gene: TRBJ1-5
V gene: TRBV19
CDR3 DNA: TGTGCCACCCGGGACAGGGGCTTCAATCAGCCCCAGCATTTT
CDR3 protein: CATRDRGFNQPQHF

D gene: TRBD1
clone size: .
J gene: TRBJ2-7
V gene: TRBV4-1
CDR3 DNA: TGCGCCAGCAGCCGCACAGGGGACTACGAGCAGTACTTC
CDR3 protein: CASSRTGDYEQYF

D gene: .
clone size: .
J gene: TRBJ1-2
V gene: TRBV7-9
CDR3 DNA: TGTGCCAGCAGCCCGGACAGCTATGGCTACACCTTC
CDR3 protein: CASSPDSYGYTF

D gene: .
clone size: few
J gene: TRBJ2-3
V gene: TRBV5-1
CDR3 DNA: TGCGCCAGCAGCTTGGGACTAGGGGTCCGCACAGATACGCAGTATTTT
CDR3 protein: CASSLGLGVRTDTQYF

D gene: TRBD1
clone size: medium-sized
J gene: TRBJ2-1
V gene: TRBV7-6
CDR3 DNA: TGTGCCAGCAGCCTATACAGGGGCGGCAATGAGCAGTTCTTC
CDR3 protein: CASSLYRGGNEQFF

D gene: .
clone size: few
J gene: TRBJ1-2
V gene: TRBV7-9
CDR3 DNA: TGTGCCAGCAGCTTAGCATCAGGGATCCATGGCTACACCTTC
CDR3 protein: CASSLASGIHGYTF